This TCR beta chain was sequenced for a study of T-cell memory formation after mild COVID-19. Overall study: The TCR clusters were mostly specific to one donor.

V was cut by 6 bases and J by 4 bases, with 13 bases left in between. The CDR3 contains 14 residues. Germline V gene sequence: CDR1 LNHDA, CDR2 SQIVND (reference sequence). Researchers used 5'RACE with constant-segment primers to make TCR alpha and TCR beta cDNA libraries that carry sample barcodes and UMIs. TCRdb reprocessed the 5' RACE reads via MiXCR and lists one record per CDR3 protein. The sample holds more than 350,000 distinct CDR3 sequences, around a sixth seen once. A remark on this clonotype: Its antigen is undetermined.

Study conclusions and caveats: Clones which contracted sat mainly in CM and EM if CD4+, and in EMRA if CD8+. Clones that contracted from day 15 to 85 were balanced CD4/CD8, while later expanders leaned CD4+.

The TCR was taken from a man younger than 35 who had mild COVID-19 (a few samples of this study predate the infection). Cell type and time point are not known. V is TRBV19 and J is TRBJ1-3, with D perhaps matching TRBD1 (6 bases). Sequenced input: PBMCs or a T cell subset sorted from them (not recorded which). In nucleotides, the CDR3 is TGTGCCAGTAGCTTAAGGACAGCCGGAAACACCATATATTTT. Translating gives CASSLRTAGNTIYF.